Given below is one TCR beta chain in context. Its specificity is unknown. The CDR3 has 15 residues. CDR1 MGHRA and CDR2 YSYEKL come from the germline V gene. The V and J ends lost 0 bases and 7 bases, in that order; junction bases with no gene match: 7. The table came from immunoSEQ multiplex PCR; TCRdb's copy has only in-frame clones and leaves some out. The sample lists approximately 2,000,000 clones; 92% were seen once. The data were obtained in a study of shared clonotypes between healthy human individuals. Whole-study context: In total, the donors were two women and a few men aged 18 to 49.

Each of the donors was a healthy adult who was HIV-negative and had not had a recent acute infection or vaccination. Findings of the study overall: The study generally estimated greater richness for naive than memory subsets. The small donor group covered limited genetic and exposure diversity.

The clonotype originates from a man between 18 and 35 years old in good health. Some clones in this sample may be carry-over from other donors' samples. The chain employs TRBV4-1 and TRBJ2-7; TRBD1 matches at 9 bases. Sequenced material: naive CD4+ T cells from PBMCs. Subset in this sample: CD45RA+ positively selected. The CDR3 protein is CASSQEGQGMGEQYF. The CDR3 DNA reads TGCGCCAGCAGCCAAGAGGGACAGGGAATGGGTGAGCAGTACTTC.